This paragraph reports one T cell receptor beta chain. Germline V lookup: CDR1 SEHNR, CDR2 FQNEAQ (reference sequence). The CDR3 runs to 16 residues. This sample was taken from a study of T cells expressing NK-cell markers. Study in general: Seven of the eight sequenced donors were classified as HCMV-seropositive, and one was classified as seronegative.

It was by 5'RACE template switching with UMIs that TCR beta cDNA was made. TCRdb derives one entry per CDR3 protein from the 5' RACE reads, leaving out DNA. There are roughly 180,000 distinct CDR3 sequences in the sample, with less than 20% held by the top ten. The chain recombines TRBV7-9 with TRBJ2-3; TCRdb reports TRBD2, a call that lacks DNA to check it against. This TCR was recovered from a woman between 18 and 70 years old in good health. The sample comprised blood T cells: a sorted CD56 or NKG2C T cell subset, CD4+ or CD8+ T cells, or bulk PBMC T cells (not recorded which). CDR3 amino acids: CASSRSSGEHTDTQYF.